This note documents a single TCR beta chain sequence. The antigen this receptor binds is unknown. The data belong to a study of monozygotic twins with inflammatory bowel disease (dated by TCRdb to about 2019). Notes on the research overall: A total of 28 monozygotic twin pairs were included in the full study, comprising nine German pairs (four IBD-concordant, five IBD-discordant) and 19 IBD-discordant Danish pairs. The search for disease-associated traits relied mainly on comparing, within discordant pairs, IBD patients with their genetically identical healthy co-twins. Each individual had, on average, about 151 000 unique TCRalpha sequences and 181 000 unique TCRbeta sequences available for analysis. Broader findings and caveats from the paper: Background noise and inter-individual variability may have been introduced into the repertoires by the differing immunosuppressive treatments among patients. No single strong signal or clonotype linked to IBD turned up in the results, so the idea that one exists was not supported. IBD patients had lower TCRbeta repertoire diversity, measured by the inverse Simpson index, than their healthy co-twins. Repertoire similarity did not differ between concordant and discordant twins, possibly due to limited statistical power. Distinction between different T cell subtypes could not be achieved in the analysis. Compared with healthy twins, IBD patients shared fewer clonotypes with other individuals, and the difference was most pronounced in patients with signs of disease activity.

From each donor, an approximately 2.7 ml peripheral blood sample was collected into PAXgene tubes and kept at -80 degrees C. Without any T cell sorting, total RNA was extracted from whole blood using the PAXgene blood miRNA kit on an automated QIAcube. Peripheral blood from monozygotic twin pairs concordant or discordant for inflammatory bowel disease was subjected to deep TCRalpha and TCRbeta repertoire profiling with unique molecular barcoding. Smoking habits were recorded for all twin pairs, and individuals were classified as current, former or never smokers. Its CDR3 holds 14 amino acids, cysteine through phenylalanine. DNA for this receptor is not on file. CDR1 and CDR2, looked up from the germline V gene, are SGHRS and YFSETQ. The library was built by means of 5' RACE. Preparation of each TCR library used approximately 3,700 ng of total RNA. For each sample, cDNA was synthesized in eight separate reactions using SMARTScribe reverse transcriptase. During cDNA synthesis, template switching introduced unique molecular identifiers that contained a 6-nucleotide sample barcode. TCRalpha and TCRbeta cDNA was amplified by two nested PCRs of around 16 and 10 cycles, with bead purification after each PCR. Before amplification, the cDNA was both treated with uracil DNA-glycosylase and purified with the QIAquick PCR purification kit. The second PCR added Illumina TruSeq-compatible adapters along with sample-specific barcodes. Library quality and concentration were checked on TapeStation and Qubit, and libraries were pooled at 5 ng each. Pooled libraries were sequenced on an Illumina HiSeq2500 single-index Rapid Run with 2 x 100 bp reads and custom sequencing primers. As for how the authors treated the data: PCR and sequencing errors were corrected by UMI-based consensus assembly using MiGEC version 1.2.6. MiXCR version 2.1.1 was used to carry out V(D)J alignment, clonotype assembly and CDR3 extraction. Normalisation of gene usage, clonotype sharing and MAIT/NKT TCR abundance was achieved by analysing the top 1000, 10 000 and 20 000 clonotypes per sample. Diversity was computed as the inverse Simpson index with the vegan R package after downsampling to 27 000 UMIs. Paired Mann-Whitney U tests on discordant twin pairs were used, with Benjamini-Hochberg multiple-testing correction. Each entry corresponds to one CDR3 protein sequence from reads that TCRdb reprocessed, and DNA is not given. The V and J calls were not made by the authors but by TCRdb's processing. This sample's table lists some 150,000 distinct CDR3 sequences. Together, the top ten hold around 7% of the sample.

The source of this sequence is a human donor with ulcerative colitis or Crohn's disease, or a healthy co-twin of an affected twin (not recorded which). The chain couples TRBV5-1 to TRBJ2-7; checking the TCRdb D call of TRBD2 is not possible without DNA. Input material: blood. CDR3 loop: CASSSRTGSYEQYF.